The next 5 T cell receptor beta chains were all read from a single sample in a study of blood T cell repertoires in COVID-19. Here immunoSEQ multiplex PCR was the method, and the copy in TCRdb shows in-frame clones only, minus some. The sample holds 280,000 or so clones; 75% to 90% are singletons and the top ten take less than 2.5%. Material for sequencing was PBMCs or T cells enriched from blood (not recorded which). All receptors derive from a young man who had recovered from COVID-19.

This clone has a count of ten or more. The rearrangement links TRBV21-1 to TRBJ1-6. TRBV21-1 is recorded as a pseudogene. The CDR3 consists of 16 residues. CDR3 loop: CASSKALSGRGCWRFF. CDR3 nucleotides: TGTGCCAGCAGCAAAGCGCTGTCAGGCCGGGGGTGTTGGAGATTCTTT.

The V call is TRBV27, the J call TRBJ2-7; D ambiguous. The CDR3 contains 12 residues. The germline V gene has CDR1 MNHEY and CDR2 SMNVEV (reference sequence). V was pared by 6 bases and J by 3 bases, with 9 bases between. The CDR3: CASSRRGYEQYF. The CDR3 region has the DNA TGTGCCAGCAGCCGGAGAGGCTACGAGCAGTACTTC.

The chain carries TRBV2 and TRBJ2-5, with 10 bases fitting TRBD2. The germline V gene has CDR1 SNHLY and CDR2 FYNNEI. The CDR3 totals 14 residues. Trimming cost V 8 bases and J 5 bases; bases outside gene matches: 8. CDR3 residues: CASHRLAGGETQYF. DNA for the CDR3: TGTGCCAGCCATAGACTAGCGGGTGGGGAGACCCAGTACTTC. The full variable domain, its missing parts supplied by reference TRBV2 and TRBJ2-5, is EPEVTQTPSHQVTQMGQEVILRCVPISNHLYFYWYRQILGQKVEFLVSFYNNEISEKSEIFDDQFSVERPDGSNFTLKIRSTKLEDSAMYFCASHRLAGGETQYFGPGTRLLVL.

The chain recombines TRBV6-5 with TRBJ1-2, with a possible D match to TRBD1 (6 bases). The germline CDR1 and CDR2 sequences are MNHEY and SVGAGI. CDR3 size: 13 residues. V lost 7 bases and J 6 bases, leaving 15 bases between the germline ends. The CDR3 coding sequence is TGTGCCAGCAAATATCAGGCAGGGGATGGCTACACCTTC. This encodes CASKYQAGDGYTF.

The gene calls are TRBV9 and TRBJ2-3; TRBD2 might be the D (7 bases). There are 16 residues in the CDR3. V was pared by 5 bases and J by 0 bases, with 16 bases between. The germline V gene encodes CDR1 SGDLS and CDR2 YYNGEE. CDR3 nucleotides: TGTGCCAGCAGTTATCTTACGGGGGGCAGCACAGATACGCAGTATTTT. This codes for CASSYLTGGSTDTQYF.